This T cell receptor (beta chain) came from a study of molecular identifiers for immune sequencing clone quantification. The naive CD8 libraries originated from between roughly 20,000 and 1,000,000 sorted cells and drew on 10%, 30% or 50% RNA. Via MiXCR, TCRdb re-called the PCR reads, giving one row per CDR3 protein. The sample has approximately 100,000 distinct CDR3 sequences, under 40% seen once; the top ten hold around 3.8%. The CDR3 has 13 residues. The V and J ends lost 5 bases and 6 bases, in that order; junction bases with no gene match: 4. The germline V gene encodes CDR1 SGHVS and CDR2 FNYEAQ.

The sequence was obtained from a human donor in good health. Some libraries in this study had Jurkat cell RNA spiked in. The sequencing input was naive CD8+ T cells from blood, with Jurkat cell RNA spiked in. Subset reported: FACS-sorted CD8+CD4-CCR7+CD45RA+ naive T cells. The J gene is TRBJ2-1, the V gene TRBV7-6; 7 nucleotides line up with TRBD2. The CDR3 DNA sequence: TGTGCCAGCAGCCTCGGGGGGTTCAATGAGCAGTTCTTC. Its protein product is CASSLGGFNEQFF.